A selection of T cell receptor beta chains follows, all from one sample in a study of shared clonotypes between healthy human individuals. TCRdb's copy holds only in-frame clones and misses some; the assay was immunoSEQ multiplex PCR. The data contain approximately 2.3 million clones, over 85% of them singletons. Sequenced sample: naive CD4+ T cells from PBMCs. These receptors were obtained from a man younger than 35 in good health. Some clones in this sample may be carry-over from other donors' samples. Both conserved end residues are part of each CDR3. The D gene is left open where the match is weak. Size tells how often a clone was seen (once, few, many) or the class of an expanded clone, and some rows leave it out.

abundance,len,j_gene,d_gene,v_gene,CDR3aa,CDR3nt
NA,16,TRBJ1-1,NA,TRBV5-6,CASSAAGTPRETEAFF,TGTGCCAGCAGCGCCGCCGGGACACCCAGGGAAACTGAAGCTTTCTTT
NA,14,TRBJ1-4,NA,TRBV28,CASNTVATNEKLFF,TGTGCCAGCAACACCGTTGCAACTAATGAAAAACTGTTTTTT
NA,15,TRBJ2-5,NA,TRBV7-3,CASSPTQAFQETQYF,TGTGCCAGCAGTCCTACGCAGGCGTTCCAAGAGACCCAGTACTTC
NA,16,TRBJ2-2,NA,TRBV5-1,CASSMDPGANTGELFF,TGCGCCAGCAGCATGGACCCAGGGGCGAACACCGGGGAGCTGTTTTTT
NA,15,TRBJ1-1,TRBD1,TRBV5-1,CASSYMTGRDTEAFF,TGCGCCAGCAGCTACATGACAGGGCGGGACACTGAAGCTTTCTTT
NA,13,TRBJ2-5,NA,TRBV7-3,CASSLTVQETQYF,TGTGCCAGCAGCTTAACAGTTCAAGAGACCCAGTACTTC
NA,13,TRBJ2-4,TRBD1,TRBV29-1,CSVSRTGENIQYF,TGCAGCGTATCAAGGACAGGGGAAAACATTCAGTACTTC
NA,15,TRBJ1-4,NA,TRBV5-5,CASRPTGIPNEKLFF,TGTGCCAGCAGACCTACAGGGATACCTAATGAAAAACTGTTTTTT
NA,15,TRBJ1-2,TRBD1,TRBV9,CASSPGQGADYGYTF,TGTGCCAGCAGCCCTGGACAGGGGGCGGACTATGGCTACACCTTC
few,14,TRBJ1-1,TRBD1,TRBV30,CAWSVTGGRTEAFF,TGTGCCTGGAGTGTCACAGGGGGAAGGACTGAAGCTTTCTTT
NA,15,TRBJ2-1,NA,TRBV6-5,CASRAPGLPNNEQFF,TGTGCCAGCAGAGCACCGGGGCTACCAAACAATGAGCAGTTCTTC
NA,14,TRBJ1-2,TRBD1,TRBV18,CASSPRTGEDGYTF,TGTGCCAGCTCACCTCGGACAGGAGAGGATGGCTACACCTTC
NA,14,TRBJ2-3,NA,TRBV19,CASSILLSTDTQYF,TGTGCCAGTAGTATCCTTCTGAGCACAGATACGCAGTATTTT
NA,16,TRBJ2-3,TRBD1,TRBV7-2,CASSLYPGQGTDTQYF,TGTGCCAGCAGCTTATACCCTGGACAGGGGACAGATACGCAGTATTTT
NA,13,TRBJ2-1,NA,TRBV9,CASSVDPYNEQFF,TGTGCCAGCAGCGTAGATCCCTACAATGAGCAGTTCTTC
NA,14,TRBJ1-1,NA,TRBV29-1,CSVRTALMNTEAFF,TGCAGCGTTCGGACAGCCCTCATGAACACTGAAGCTTTCTTT
NA,12,TRBJ2-3,NA,TRBV6-1,CASSADSFTQYF,TGTGCCAGCAGTGCTGACAGTTTTACGCAGTATTTT
NA,15,TRBJ2-7,TRBD2,TRBV4-1,CASSLFSGIYYEQYF,TGCGCCAGCAGCCTTTTTAGCGGGATTTATTACGAGCAGTACTTC
NA,16,TRBJ2-2,NA,TRBV6-5,CASSYSTQGNTGELFF,TGTGCCAGCAGTTACTCGACCCAGGGGAACACCGGGGAGCTGTTTTTT
NA,14,TRBJ2-7,NA,TRBV7-2,CASSDRRDSYEQYF,TGTGCCAGCAGCGACAGACGGGACTCCTACGAGCAGTACTTC
NA,14,TRBJ2-1,TRBD1,TRBV5-1,CASSTGQGYNEQFF,TGCGCCAGCAGCACAGGACAGGGATACAATGAGCAGTTCTTC
NA,12,TRBJ2-7,NA,TRBV7-6,CASSLSRHEQYF,TGTGCCAGCAGCCTATCGCGGCACGAGCAGTACTTC
NA,15,TRBJ2-7,NA,TRBV28,CASTRGGRTSGEQYF,TGTGCCAGCACCAGGGGAGGACGGACGTCGGGCGAGCAGTACTTC
NA,15,TRBJ2-4,TRBD2,TRBV2,CASSGSSGAKNIQYF,TGTGCCAGCAGTGGTTCTAGCGGAGCCAAAAACATTCAGTACTTC
NA,11,TRBJ1-2,NA,TRBV30,CAWSVRNGYTF,TGTGCCTGGAGTGTCCGCAACGGCTACACCTTC
NA,16,TRBJ2-5,TRBD2,TRBV28,CASSPSASGTVRTQYF,TGTGCCAGCAGCCCCTCGGCTAGCGGGACCGTAAGGACCCAGTACTTC
NA,19,TRBJ2-1,NA,TRBV28,CASSLRPSRPAGRYNEQFF,TGTGCCAGCAGTTTACGGCCCTCACGCCCAGCAGGGAGGTACAATGAGCAGTTCTTC
NA,15,TRBJ1-2,NA,TRBV28,CASSPPAPYREGYTF,TGTGCCAGCAGTCCACCGGCCCCATACAGGGAGGGCTACACCTTC
NA,15,TRBJ1-2,NA,TRBV7-3,CASSLTNAGTEGYTF,TGTGCCAGCAGCTTAACGAATGCAGGGACCGAAGGCTACACCTTC
NA,15,TRBJ2-3,TRBD1,TRBV29-1,CSATEQGIGTDTQYF,TGCAGCGCCACTGAACAGGGGATCGGCACAGATACGCAGTATTTT
NA,14,TRBJ1-2,NA,TRBV6-5,CASSQQQEYYGYTF,TGTGCCAGCAGTCAACAACAGGAGTACTATGGCTACACCTTC
NA,17,TRBJ1-5,NA,TRBV18,CASSPPGSRAANQPQHF,TGTGCCAGCTCACCACCGGGTTCTCGGGCGGCCAATCAGCCCCAGCATTTT
NA,17,TRBJ2-3,TRBD2,TRBV9,CASSVEGLAGGTDTQYF,TGTGCCAGCAGCGTAGAGGGACTAGCGGGCGGTACAGATACGCAGTATTTT
NA,21,TRBJ2-3,TRBD2,TRBV19,CASRRTSGRVSMGLGTDTQYF,TGTGCCAGTAGGAGGACTAGCGGGAGAGTATCCATGGGCTTAGGCACAGATACGCAGTATTTT
NA,16,TRBJ2-5,NA,TRBV4-2,CASSQALTRSQETQYF,TGTGCCAGCAGCCAGGCCCTTACTAGATCCCAAGAGACCCAGTACTTC
NA,14,TRBJ2-7,TRBD2,TRBV5-4,CASSPPGGTYEQYF,TGTGCCAGCAGCCCCCCCGGGGGGACCTACGAGCAGTACTTC
NA,17,TRBJ2-1,NA,TRBV7-9,CASSLGITGLGYNEQFF,TGTGCCAGCAGCTTAGGAATAACAGGGTTGGGGTACAATGAGCAGTTCTTC
once,12,TRBJ2-7,NA,TRBV30,CAWSDSSYEQYF,TGTGCCTGGAGTGACTCCTCCTACGAGCAGTACTTC
NA,16,TRBJ1-3,NA,TRBV10-3,CAISVIRDRAGNTIYF,TGTGCCATCAGTGTGATACGAGATAGGGCTGGAAACACCATATATTTT
NA,14,TRBJ1-6,TRBD1,TRBV2,CASTGTAYNSPLHF,TGTGCCAGCACCGGGACAGCTTATAATTCACCCCTCCACTTT
NA,13,TRBJ2-7,NA,TRBV7-9,CASSPPNVNEQYF,TGTGCCAGCAGCCCTCCTAACGTCAACGAGCAGTACTTC
NA,13,TRBJ2-5,TRBD2,TRBV10-3,CAISSGMGETQYF,TGTGCCATCAGTAGCGGGATGGGGGAGACCCAGTACTTC
NA,16,TRBJ2-7,TRBD2,TRBV28,CASSLYRLAGSGEQYF,TGTGCCAGCAGTTTATACCGGCTAGCGGGGTCTGGAGAGCAGTACTTC
NA,16,TRBJ1-2,TRBD1,TRBV27,CASSSRRQGSNYGYTF,TGTGCCAGCAGTTCCCGCCGACAGGGAAGTAACTATGGCTACACCTTC
NA,14,TRBJ1-2,NA,TRBV5-1,CASSFDTTNYGYTF,TGCGCCAGCAGCTTTGACACCACTAACTATGGCTACACCTTC
NA,16,TRBJ1-2,TRBD1,TRBV5-1,CASSLEPRGHGYGYTF,TGCGCCAGCAGCTTGGAACCCAGGGGGCATGGATATGGCTACACCTTC
NA,11,TRBJ2-5,NA,TRBV11-1,CASSFRETQYF,TGTGCCAGCAGCTTTAGGGAGACCCAGTACTTC
NA,13,TRBJ2-5,NA,TRBV30,CAWRGLAQETQYF,TGTGCCTGGAGGGGGCTAGCGCAAGAGACCCAGTACTTC
NA,15,TRBJ2-7,NA,TRBV4-2,CASSPGTSLDHEQYF,TGTGCCAGCAGCCCCGGGACATCTTTAGACCACGAGCAGTACTTC
NA,11,TRBJ2-7,NA,TRBV7-9,CASSLGTSKYF,TGTGCCAGCAGCTTAGGGACAAGCAAGTACTTC
NA,15,TRBJ1-1,NA,TRBV5-6,CASSLPGVGGTEAFF,TGTGCCAGCAGCTTGCCAGGGGTGGGTGGCACTGAAGCTTTCTTT
NA,13,TRBJ1-2,NA,TRBV27,CASSFGGNYGYTF,TGTGCCAGCAGTTTTGGGGGGAACTATGGCTACACCTTC
NA,14,TRBJ2-2,NA,TRBV9,CASSVVGNTGELFF,TGTGCCAGCAGCGTAGTAGGAAACACCGGGGAGCTGTTTTTT
once,14,TRBJ1-5,NA,TRBV28,CASSFPRNNQPQHF,TGTGCCAGCAGTTTTCCCAGAAACAATCAGCCCCAGCATTTT
NA,14,TRBJ1-1,NA,TRBV5-4,CASSYRDTNTEAFF,TGTGCCAGCAGCTACAGGGACACGAACACTGAAGCTTTCTTT
NA,13,TRBJ1-1,NA,TRBV7-8,CASSYGRNTEAFF,TGTGCCAGCAGCTACGGACGGAACACTGAAGCTTTCTTT
NA,14,TRBJ2-5,NA,TRBV5-1,CASSFGTAEETQYF,TGCGCCAGCAGCTTCGGTACAGCTGAAGAGACCCAGTACTTC
NA,15,TRBJ1-4,NA,TRBV28,CASTFRDPTGEKLFF,TGTGCCAGCACCTTCCGGGACCCAACGGGTGAAAAACTGTTTTTT
NA,15,TRBJ1-4,TRBD1,TRBV7-3,CASSLLARGPEKLFF,TGTGCCAGCAGCTTACTGGCCAGGGGGCCTGAAAAACTGTTTTTT